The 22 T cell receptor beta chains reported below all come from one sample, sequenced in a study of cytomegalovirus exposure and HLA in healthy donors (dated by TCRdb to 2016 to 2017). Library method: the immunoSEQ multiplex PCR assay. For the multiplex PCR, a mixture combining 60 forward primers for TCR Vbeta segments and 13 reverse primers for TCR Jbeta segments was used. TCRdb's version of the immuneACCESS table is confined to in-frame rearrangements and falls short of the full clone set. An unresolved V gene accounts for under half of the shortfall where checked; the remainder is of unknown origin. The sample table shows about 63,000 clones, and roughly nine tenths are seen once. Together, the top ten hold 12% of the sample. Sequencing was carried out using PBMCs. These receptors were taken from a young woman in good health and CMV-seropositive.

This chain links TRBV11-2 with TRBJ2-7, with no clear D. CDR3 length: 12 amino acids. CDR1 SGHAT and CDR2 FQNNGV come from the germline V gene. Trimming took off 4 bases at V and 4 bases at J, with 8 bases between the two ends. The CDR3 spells CASSSPVYEQYF. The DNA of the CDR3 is TGTGCCAGCAGCTCTCCCGTATACGAGCAGTACTTC.

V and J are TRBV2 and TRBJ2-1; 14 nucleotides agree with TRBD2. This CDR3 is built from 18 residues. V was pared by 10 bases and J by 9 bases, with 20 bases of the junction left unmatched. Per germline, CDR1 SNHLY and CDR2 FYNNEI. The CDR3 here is CATQGLKGLAGGGGEQFF. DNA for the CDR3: TGTGCCACCCAAGGATTAAAAGGACTAGCGGGAGGAGGAGGTGAGCAGTTCTTC.

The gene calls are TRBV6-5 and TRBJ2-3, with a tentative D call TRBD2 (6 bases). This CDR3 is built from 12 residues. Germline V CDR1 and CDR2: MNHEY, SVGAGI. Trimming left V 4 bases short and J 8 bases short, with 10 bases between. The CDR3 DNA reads TGTGCCAGCAGTTGGGGGGACGGTACGCAGTATTTT. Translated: CASSWGDGTQYF.

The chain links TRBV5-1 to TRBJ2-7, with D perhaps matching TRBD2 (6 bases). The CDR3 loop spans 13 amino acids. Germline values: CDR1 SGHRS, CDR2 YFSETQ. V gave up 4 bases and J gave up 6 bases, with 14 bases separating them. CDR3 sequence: CASSPLGGIEQYF. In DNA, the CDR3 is TGCGCCAGCAGCCCCCTAGGAGGGATCGAGCAGTACTTC.

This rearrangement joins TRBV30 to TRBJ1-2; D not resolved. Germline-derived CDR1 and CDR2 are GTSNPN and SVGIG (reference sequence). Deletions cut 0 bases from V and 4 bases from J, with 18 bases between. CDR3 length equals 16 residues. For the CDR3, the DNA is TGTGCCTGGAGTGTGGTACCTCGGGATCTGACCTATGGCTACACCTTC. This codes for CAWSVVPRDLTYGYTF.

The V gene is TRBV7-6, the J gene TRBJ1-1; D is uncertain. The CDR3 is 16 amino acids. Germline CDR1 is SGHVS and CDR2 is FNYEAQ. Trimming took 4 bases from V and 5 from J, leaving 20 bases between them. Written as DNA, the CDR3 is TGTGCCAGCAGCTCCCCTCCCGGGGAAGGCGGGACTGAAGCTTTCTTT. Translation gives CASSSPPGEGGTEAFF.

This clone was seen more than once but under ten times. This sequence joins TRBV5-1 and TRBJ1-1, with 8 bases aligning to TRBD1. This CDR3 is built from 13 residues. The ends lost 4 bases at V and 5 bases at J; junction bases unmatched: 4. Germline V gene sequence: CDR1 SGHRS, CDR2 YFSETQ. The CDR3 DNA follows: TGCGCCAGCAGCCAGGACAGGGTTACTGAAGCTTTCTTT. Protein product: CASSQDRVTEAFF.

CDR3 sequence reads: CASSGLFGKQETQYF. The CDR3 DNA sequence: TGTGCCAGCAGTGGACTATTCGGGAAGCAAGAGACCCAGTACTTC. This sequence joins TRBV25-1 and TRBJ2-5; D is possibly TRBD2 (5 bases). Germline CDR1 is MGHDK and CDR2 is SYGVNS. The CDR3 consists of 15 residues. Trimming took off 4 bases at V and 2 bases at J, with 14 bases between the two ends.

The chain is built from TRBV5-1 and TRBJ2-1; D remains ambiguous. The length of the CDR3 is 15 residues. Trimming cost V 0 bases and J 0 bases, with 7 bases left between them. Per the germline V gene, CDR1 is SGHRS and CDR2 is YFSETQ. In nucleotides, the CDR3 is TGCGCCAGCAGCTTGGCGGTGAGCTCCTACAATGAGCAGTTCTTC. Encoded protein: CASSLAVSSYNEQFF.

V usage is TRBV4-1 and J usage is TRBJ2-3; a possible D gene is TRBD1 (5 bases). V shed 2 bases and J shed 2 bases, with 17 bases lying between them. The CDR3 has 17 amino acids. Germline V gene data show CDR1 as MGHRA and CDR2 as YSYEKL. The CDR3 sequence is CASSQFLGATATDTQYF. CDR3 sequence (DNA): TGCGCCAGCAGCCAATTCCTTGGGGCTACGGCCACAGATACGCAGTATTTT.

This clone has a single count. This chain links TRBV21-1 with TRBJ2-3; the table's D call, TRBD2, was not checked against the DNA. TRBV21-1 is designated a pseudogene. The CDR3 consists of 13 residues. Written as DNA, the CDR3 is TGTGCCAGCCCCTGCGAGCCTGAAGATACGCAGTATTTT. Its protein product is CASPCEPEDTQYF.

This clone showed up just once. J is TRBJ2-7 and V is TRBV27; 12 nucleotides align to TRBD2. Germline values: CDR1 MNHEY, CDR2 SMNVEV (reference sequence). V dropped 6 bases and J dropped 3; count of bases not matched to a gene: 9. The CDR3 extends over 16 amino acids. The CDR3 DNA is TGTGCCAGCAGCCCTCCGACTAGCGGGAGTGTCTACGAGCAGTACTTC. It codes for CASSPPTSGSVYEQYF.

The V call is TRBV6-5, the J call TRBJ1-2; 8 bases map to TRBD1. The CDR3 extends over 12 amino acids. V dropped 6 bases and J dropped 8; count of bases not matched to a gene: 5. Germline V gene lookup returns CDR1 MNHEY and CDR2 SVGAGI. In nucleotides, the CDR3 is TGTGCCAGCAGGACAGGGGAGGGCGGCTACACCTTC. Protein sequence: CASRTGEGGYTF.

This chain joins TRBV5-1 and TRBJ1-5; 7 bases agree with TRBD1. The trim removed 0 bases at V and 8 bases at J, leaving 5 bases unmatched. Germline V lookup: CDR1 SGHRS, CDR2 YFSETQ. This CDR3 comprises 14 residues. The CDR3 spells CASSLAGGGKPQHF. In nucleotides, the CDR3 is TGCGCCAGCAGCTTGGCAGGGGGTGGGAAGCCCCAGCATTTT.

DNA of the CDR3: TGTGCCAGCAGTGATAGTATAGAAAACACCGGGGAGCTGTTTTTT. This codes for CASSDSIENTGELFF. The chain combines TRBV6-4 with TRBJ2-2; D is unresolved. The CDR3 extends over 15 amino acids. The V and J ends lost 3 bases and 2 bases respectively, with 10 bases between them. Germline V gene sequence: CDR1 MRHNA, CDR2 SNTAGT.

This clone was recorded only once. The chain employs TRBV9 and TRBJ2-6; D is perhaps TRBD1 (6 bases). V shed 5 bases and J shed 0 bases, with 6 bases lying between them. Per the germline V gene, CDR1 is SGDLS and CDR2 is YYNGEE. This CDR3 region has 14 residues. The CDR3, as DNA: TGTGCCAGCAGGGACAGCTCTGGGGCCAACGTCCTGACTTTC. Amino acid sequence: CASRDSSGANVLTF.

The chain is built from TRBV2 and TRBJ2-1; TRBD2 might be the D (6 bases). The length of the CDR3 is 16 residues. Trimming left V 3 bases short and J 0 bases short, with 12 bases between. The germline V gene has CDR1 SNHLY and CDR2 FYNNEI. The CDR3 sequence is CASSEGDGGSYNEQFF. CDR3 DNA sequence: TGTGCCAGCAGTGAGGGAGACGGGGGCTCCTACAATGAGCAGTTCTTC.

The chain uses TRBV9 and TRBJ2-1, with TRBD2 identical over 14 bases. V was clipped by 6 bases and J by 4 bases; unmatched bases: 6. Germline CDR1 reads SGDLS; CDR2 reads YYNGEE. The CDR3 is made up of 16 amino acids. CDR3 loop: CASNRLAGGPYNEQFF. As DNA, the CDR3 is TGTGCCAGCAACAGACTAGCGGGAGGGCCGTACAATGAGCAGTTCTTC.

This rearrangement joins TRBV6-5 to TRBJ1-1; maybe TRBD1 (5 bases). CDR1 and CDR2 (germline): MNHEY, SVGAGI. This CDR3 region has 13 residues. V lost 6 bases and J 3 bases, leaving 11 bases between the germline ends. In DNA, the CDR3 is TGTGCCAGCAGACACGAAGGGGACACTGAAGCTTTCTTT. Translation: CASRHEGDTEAFF.

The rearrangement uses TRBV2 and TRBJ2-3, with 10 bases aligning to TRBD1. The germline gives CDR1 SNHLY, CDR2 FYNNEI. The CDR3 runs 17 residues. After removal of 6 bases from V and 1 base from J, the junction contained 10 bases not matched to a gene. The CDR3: CASSSSTGGWGTDTQYF. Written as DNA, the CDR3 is TGTGCCAGCAGCTCTTCGACAGGGGGCTGGGGCACAGATACGCAGTATTTT.

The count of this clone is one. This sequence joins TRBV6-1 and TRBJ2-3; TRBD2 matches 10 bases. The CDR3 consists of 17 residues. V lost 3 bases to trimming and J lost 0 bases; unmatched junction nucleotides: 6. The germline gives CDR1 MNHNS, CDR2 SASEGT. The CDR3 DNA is TGTGCCAGCAGTGAGGTGGGGACTAGCGTTAGCACAGATACGCAGTATTTT. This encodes CASSEVGTSVSTDTQYF.

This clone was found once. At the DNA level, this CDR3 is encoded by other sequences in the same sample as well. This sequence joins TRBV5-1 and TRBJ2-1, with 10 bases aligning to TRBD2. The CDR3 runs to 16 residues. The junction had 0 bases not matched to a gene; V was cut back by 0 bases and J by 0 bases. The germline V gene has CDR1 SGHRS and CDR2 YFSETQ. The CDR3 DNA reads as TGCGCCAGCAGCTTGGGACTAGCGGGCTCCTACAATGAGCAGTTCTTC. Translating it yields CASSLGLAGSYNEQFF.